The rows below give T cell receptor beta chains drawn from one sample of a study of cytomegalovirus exposure and HLA in healthy donors. The protocol was immunoSEQ multiplex PCR, while the TCRdb copy is restricted to in-frame clones and leaves out a portion. The sample lists some 180,000 clones, 65% to 85% seen once, with around 1.4% in the top ten. The source material was PBMCs. The origin of the receptors is a girl aged 5 to 17 in good health and CMV-seropositive. Both conserved end residues are trimmed from each CDR3. Rows may omit the clone size; those that give it use once, few, many or a size class.

clone_size: few
v_call: TRBV6-1
j_call: TRBJ2-3
cdr3_aa: ASTAGADTQY

clone_size: once
v_call: TRBV10-3
j_call: TRBJ2-3
cdr3_aa: AISEGRVSSTDTQY

clone_size: NA
v_call: TRBV7-3
j_call: TRBJ2-5
cdr3_aa: ASSLGGAGQETQY

clone_size: NA
v_call: TRBV5-8
j_call: TRBJ1-1
cdr3_aa: ASSPSGTEAF

clone_size: NA
v_call: TRBV6-1
j_call: TRBJ2-7
cdr3_aa: ASSLQGFKGVEQY

clone_size: once
v_call: TRBV30
j_call: TRBJ2-7
cdr3_aa: AWSLDSSYEQY

clone_size: NA
v_call: TRBV5-1
j_call: TRBJ2-5
cdr3_aa: ASSPRLAAQETQY

clone_size: NA
v_call: TRBV7-2
j_call: TRBJ2-7
cdr3_aa: ASSHAGLVYEQY

clone_size: NA
v_call: TRBV10-3
j_call: TRBJ2-5
cdr3_aa: AISESRLAVQETQY

clone_size: NA
v_call: TRBV14
j_call: TRBJ1-1
cdr3_aa: ASMKVGAYTEAF

clone_size: NA
v_call: TRBV13
j_call: TRBJ2-3
cdr3_aa: ASSPAGSSTDTQY

clone_size: once
v_call: TRBV19
j_call: TRBJ2-1
cdr3_aa: ASSSDRVSYNEQF

clone_size: NA
v_call: TRBV25-1
j_call: TRBJ2-3
cdr3_aa: ASSDPGSGGSTDTQY